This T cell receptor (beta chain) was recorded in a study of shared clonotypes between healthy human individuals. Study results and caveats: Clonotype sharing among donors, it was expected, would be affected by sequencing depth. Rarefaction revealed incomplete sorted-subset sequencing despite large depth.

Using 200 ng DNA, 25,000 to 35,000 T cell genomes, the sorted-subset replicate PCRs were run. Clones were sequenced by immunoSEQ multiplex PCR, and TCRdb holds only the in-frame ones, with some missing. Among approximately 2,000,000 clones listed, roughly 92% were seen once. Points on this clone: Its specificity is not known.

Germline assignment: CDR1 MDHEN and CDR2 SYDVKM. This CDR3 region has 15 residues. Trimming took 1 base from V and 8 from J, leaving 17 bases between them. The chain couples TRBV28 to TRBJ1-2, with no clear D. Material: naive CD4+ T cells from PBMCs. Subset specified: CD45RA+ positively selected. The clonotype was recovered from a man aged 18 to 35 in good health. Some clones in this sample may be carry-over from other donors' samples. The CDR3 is CASSLSSRPYGGYTF. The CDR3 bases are TGTGCCAGCAGTTTATCCTCCCGACCTTATGGGGGCTACACCTTC.